Following are 25 T cell receptor beta chains from one sample sequenced in a study of control samples from healthy donors and cancer patients. Sequencing used immunoSEQ multiplex PCR; TCRdb keeps in-frame clones, though not all of them. Found here are fewer than 200,000 clones; the top ten clones hold approximately 2.2%. Sample: blood. The receptors shown here come from a woman in her thirties in good health.

V gene TRBV28 combines with J gene TRBJ1-6, with TRBD1 matching 10 bases. CDR1 and CDR2 from the germline V gene are MDHEN and SYDVKM. The length of the CDR3 is 18 residues. After removal of 6 bases from V and 1 base from J, the junction contained 9 bases not matched to a gene. The CDR3 nucleotides are TGTGCCAGCAGGGTAGGGACAGGGGAATGGTCCTATAATTCACCCCTCCACTTT. Its translation is CASRVGTGEWSYNSPLHF.

The rearrangement links TRBV11-2 to TRBJ2-3, with a possible D match to TRBD2 (5 bases). The CDR3 consists of 16 residues. Germline V CDR1 and CDR2: SGHAT, FQNNGV. Trimming pared 4 bases from V and 4 bases from J, leaving 18 bases between. This CDR3 is CASSSSYGEGSDTQYF. DNA for the CDR3: TGTGCCAGCAGCTCGTCATACGGGGAAGGCTCAGATACGCAGTATTTT.

The chain joins TRBV28 to TRBJ1-2, with D possibly TRBD1 on 6 matching bases. The germline CDR1 and CDR2 sequences are MDHEN and SYDVKM. The CDR3 has 15 residues. Trimming removed 3 bases from V and 10 bases from J, with 21 bases in between. CDR3 nucleotides: TGTGCCAGCAGTTTTCAGGGTACAGGGCTAGGGACCTACACCTTC. Protein sequence: CASSFQGTGLGTYTF.

The chain has TRBV9 and TRBJ1-1, with unresolved D. The CDR3 is 13 amino acids. V was clipped by 0 bases and J by 7 bases, with 10 bases between them. From germline, CDR1 is SGDLS and CDR2 YYNGEE. CDR3 nucleotides: TGTGCCAGCAGCGTAGCGCGGGAGATTGAAGCTTTCTTT. Translation: CASSVAREIEAFF.

CDR3 sequence reads: CAWSVLGGESQPQHF. The CDR3 DNA is TGTGCCTGGAGTGTACTTGGGGGCGAGAGTCAGCCCCAGCATTTT. The gene calls are TRBV30 and TRBJ1-5; tentatively, D is TRBD1 (6 bases). The CDR3 totals 15 residues. V was clipped by 0 bases and J by 6 bases, with 15 bases between them. Germline values: CDR1 GTSNPN, CDR2 SVGIG (reference sequence).

The CDR3 DNA follows: TGCGCCAGCAGCCAAGGGAGGCAGGATGGCTACACCTTC. The encoded protein is CASSQGRQDGYTF. The chain couples TRBV4-1 to TRBJ1-2; D gene ambiguous. CDR1 MGHRA and CDR2 YSYEKL come from the germline V gene. V dropped 1 base and J dropped 6 bases, with 9 bases sitting between them. The CDR3 length is 13 residues.

This chain joins TRBV11-2 and TRBJ2-7; possibly TRBD1 for D (6 bases). This CDR3 comprises 18 residues. V was pared by 1 base and J by 5 bases, with 24 bases between. Germline V gives CDR1 SGHAT, CDR2 FQNNGV. The chain's CDR3 is CASSLVVRGGSLIHEQYF. CDR3 DNA: TGTGCCAGCAGCTTAGTGGTCAGGGGCGGTTCTCTGATCCACGAGCAGTACTTC.

CDR3 coding DNA: TGTGCCAGCAGCCACCAGGACAGGGTATGGCAAGAGACCCAGTACTTC. This translates into CASSHQDRVWQETQYF. This chain uses TRBV3-1 (or the pseudogene TRBV3-2) with TRBJ2-5; 8 nucleotides align to TRBD1. Germline assignment: CDR1 LGHDT and CDR2 YNNKEL (reference sequence). V shed 3 bases and J 2 bases; nucleotides not matched to a gene: 8. The CDR3 consists of 16 residues.

V and J are TRBV6-6 and TRBJ2-1; D gene ambiguous. The CDR3 sequence is 14 residues long. The germline V gene encodes CDR1 MNHNY and CDR2 SVGAGI (reference sequence). V lost 4 bases and J 9 bases, leaving 16 bases between the germline ends. The CDR3 reads CASSSTLALSEQFF. For the CDR3, the DNA is TGTGCCAGCAGTTCCACGTTAGCATTAAGTGAGCAGTTCTTC.

This chain joins TRBV5-1 and TRBJ1-4; a possible D gene is TRBD1 (6 bases). Trimming left V 1 base short and J 6 bases short, with 10 bases between. The CDR3 loop spans 14 amino acids. Germline CDR1 is SGHRS and CDR2 is YFSETQ. The CDR3 region is CASSLWGADEKLFF. The CDR3 DNA is TGCGCCAGCAGCTTGTGGGGGGCGGATGAAAAACTGTTTTTT.

The chain has TRBV12-5 and TRBJ1-2, with D possibly matching TRBD1 (6 bases). Germline CDR1 is LGHNT and CDR2 is FRNRAP. The CDR3 has 14 amino acids. With 7 bases removed from V and 8 bases from J, the gap between germline ends came to 20 bases. The CDR3 sequence: CASASPTGTMGYTF. The CDR3 DNA follows: TGTGCTAGTGCTTCCCCTACAGGGACTATGGGCTACACCTTC.

V is TRBV7-2 and J is TRBJ2-7, with D hard to call. CDR1 is SGHTA and CDR2 is FQGNSA in the germline V gene. This CDR3 region has 15 residues. V dropped 0 bases and J dropped 2 bases, with 11 bases sitting between them. CDR3 in amino acids: CASSLAHSATYEQYF. As DNA, the CDR3 is TGTGCCAGCAGCTTAGCGCACAGCGCTACCTACGAGCAGTACTTC.

The V call is TRBV5-1, the J call TRBJ2-3, with 11 bases lining up with TRBD2. The CDR3 is made up of 18 amino acids. The V and J ends lost 5 bases and 6 bases, in that order; junction bases with no gene match: 17. The germline V gene has CDR1 SGHRS and CDR2 YFSETQ. The CDR3 DNA reads as TGCGCCAGCAGGATGGGGGTTACTAGCGGGGGTCGGCAGGATACGCAGTATTTT. Encoded protein: CASRMGVTSGGRQDTQYF.

The gene calls are TRBV7-8 and TRBJ2-3; 11 nucleotides align to TRBD2. The germline gives CDR1 SGHVS, CDR2 FQNEAQ. Germline trimming cut 6 bases from V and 2 bases from J; bases unmatched to any gene: 7. This CDR3 has 16 residues. CDR3 bases: TGTGCCAGCAGGGTTTCGACTAGCGGGGACACAGATACGCAGTATTTT. It specifies CASRVSTSGDTDTQYF.

A note on this clone: Other DNA sequences in this specimen translate into the identical CDR3. V gene TRBV19 combines with J gene TRBJ1-2; the match to TRBD1 covers 7 bases. This CDR3 is 13 amino acids long. The V gene end was trimmed by 6 bases and the J gene end by 3 bases; junction bases not matched to a gene: 4. Germline CDR1 and CDR2: LNHDA and SQIVND (reference sequence). In DNA form, the CDR3 reads TGTGCCAGTAGCCCACAGGGGTACTATGGCTACACCTTC. Residues: CASSPQGYYGYTF.

V is TRBV11-3 and J is TRBJ1-1, with D hard to call. CDR3 length equals 14 residues. The germline CDR1 and CDR2 sequences are SGHNT and YENEEA. V was shortened by 2 bases and J by 0 bases, with 7 bases between the two germline ends. This CDR3 reads CASSLTSVNTEAFF. CDR3 nucleotide sequence: TGTGCCAGCAGCTTAACATCCGTGAACACTGAAGCTTTCTTT.

This rearrangement joins TRBV6-6 to TRBJ1-1, with D unclear. The length of the CDR3 is 14 residues. Germline CDR1 reads MNHNY; CDR2 reads SVGAGI (reference sequence). The V end was cut by 2 bases, the J end by 4 bases, with 11 bases between. This chain's CDR3 is CASSYTVDGTEAFF. DNA of the CDR3: TGTGCCAGCAGTTACACGGTAGACGGCACTGAAGCTTTCTTT.

The gene calls are TRBV12-3 or TRBV12-4 and TRBJ1-5; D is uncertain. The germline V and J ends were trimmed by 5 bases and 11 bases, with 13 bases remaining between them. The CDR3 spans 12 residues. The CDR3 loop reads CASSPGGRTQHF. CDR3 nucleotides: TGTGCCAGCAGTCCAGGAGGTAGGACCCAGCATTTT.

This rearrangement joins TRBV28 to TRBJ1-2, with D possibly TRBD1 on 5 matching bases. CDR1 is MDHEN, CDR2 SYDVKM, per germline. The CDR3 sequence is 13 residues long. Trimming took 5 bases from V and 4 from J, leaving 11 bases between them. Written as DNA, the CDR3 is TGTGCCAGCAGTGGGGGTTTCTTCTATGGCTACACCTTC. This sequence encodes CASSGGFFYGYTF.

The gene calls are TRBV5-1 and TRBJ2-1; a weak D match, TRBD1 (6 bases). The CDR3 has 15 amino acids. CDR1 SGHRS and CDR2 YFSETQ come from the germline V gene. Trimming took 4 bases from V and 5 from J, leaving 16 bases between them. CDR3 bases: TGCGCCAGCAGCCTCACAGGGTTTGCAGACAATGAGCAGTTCTTC. This gives the protein CASSLTGFADNEQFF.

The V call is TRBV6-4, the J call TRBJ1-5; D is uncertain. The length of the CDR3 is 15 residues. V was shortened by 8 bases and J by 2 bases, with 16 bases between the two germline ends. CDR1 and CDR2 from the germline V gene are MRHNA and SNTAGT. CDR3 bases: TGTGCCAGCGCGCGTGACTTTCAGGGCAATCAGCCCCAGCATTTT. Translating it yields CASARDFQGNQPQHF.

The chain joins TRBV18 to TRBJ1-1; no firm D call. This CDR3 region has 15 residues. Germline V gene lookup returns CDR1 KGHSH and CDR2 LQKENI. V lost 4 bases and J lost 0, with 12 bases in between. The CDR3 DNA reads as TGTGCCAGCTCACTCCGAGTCTGGGTGAACACTGAAGCTTTCTTT. Protein product: CASSLRVWVNTEAFF.

This sequence joins TRBV24-1 and TRBJ1-5; D is unclear. V was shortened by 5 bases and J by 4 bases, with 8 bases between the two germline ends. This CDR3 comprises 13 residues. CDR1 is KGHDR and CDR2 is SFDVKD in the germline V gene. CDR3 protein: CATSGVGNQPQHF. CDR3 sequence (DNA): TGTGCCACCAGTGGGGTGGGGAATCAGCCCCAGCATTTT.

The chain carries TRBV4-1 and TRBJ1-2; TRBD1 matches at 7 bases. CDR3 length equals 15 residues. V was pared by 3 bases and J by 5 bases, with 9 bases of the junction left unmatched. Per germline, CDR1 MGHRA and CDR2 YSYEKL. The CDR3 coding sequence is TGCGCCAGCAGCCAGAGGGACAGAATTATTTATGGCTACACCTTC. Its protein is CASSQRDRIIYGYTF.

This rearrangement joins TRBV6-1 to TRBJ2-4; 11 bases match TRBD2. Looked up from germline, CDR1 is MNHNS and CDR2 is SASEGT. CDR3 length equals 17 residues. J gave up 6 bases and V 0 bases, and 7 bases lay outside the gene matches. The CDR3 spells CASSEAYSTSGGNIQYF. CDR3 coding DNA: TGTGCCAGCAGTGAAGCTTACAGTACTAGCGGGGGAAACATTCAGTACTTC.